The 13 T cell receptor beta chains below come from one sample, sequenced in a study of blood T cell repertoires in COVID-19. Assay: immunoSEQ multiplex PCR; the TCRdb copy retains only in-frame clones and omits some. The table has roughly 35,000 clones, roughly 84% seen once; the top ten hold over 9.5%. Sequencing used peripheral blood. The receptors originated from a man aged 55 to 69 with active COVID-19.

The V gene is TRBV7-2, the J gene TRBJ1-1; D may be TRBD1 (5 bases). The germline gives CDR1 SGHTA, CDR2 FQGNSA. V was clipped by 5 bases and J by 1 base, with 11 bases between them. CDR3 length equals 14 residues. CDR3 protein: CASSVTVTNTEAFF. The CDR3, as DNA: TGTGCCAGCAGCGTGACAGTTACGAACACTGAAGCTTTCTTT.

In this sample, this clone turned up once. This chain uses TRBV10-3 with TRBJ2-7; the match to TRBD2 covers 13 bases. Germline V gene sequence: CDR1 ENHRY, CDR2 SYGVKD. This CDR3 is 15 amino acids long. The junction had 4 bases not matched to a gene; V was cut back by 5 bases and J by 3 bases. CDR3 loop: CAISPRLAGGYEQYF. CDR3 coding DNA: TGTGCCATCAGTCCCCGACTAGCGGGAGGCTACGAGCAGTACTTC.

The V call is TRBV6-5, the J call TRBJ2-1, with 9 bases fitting TRBD2. This CDR3 spans 13 amino acids. J lost 1 base, V lost 10 bases, and 2 bases had no gene match. Germline CDR1 is MNHEY and CDR2 is SVGAGI. CDR3 in DNA: TGTGCCACGCGGGGGGGATCCTACAATGAGCAGTTCTTC. Its protein is CATRGGSYNEQFF.

For this clone: A read error may produce the germline difference seen at one junction end. V gene TRBV6-1 combines with J gene TRBJ2-2; the match to TRBD2 covers 8 bases. Germline V gene sequence: CDR1 MNHNS, CDR2 SASEGT. The CDR3 has 15 residues. CDR3: CASREAGVVPGELFF. As DNA, the CDR3 is TGTGCCAGCAGAGAAGCGGGAGTTGTTCCCGGGGAGCTGTTTTTT.

V usage is TRBV3-1 (or the pseudogene TRBV3-2) and J usage is TRBJ2-3; TRBD1 might be the D (5 bases). Trimming pared 1 base from V and 8 bases from J, leaving 22 bases between. There are 17 residues in the CDR3. The V gene's germline CDR1 is LGHDT and CDR2 YNNKEL (reference sequence). The CDR3 bases are TGTGCCAGCAGCCAAGTGCGCCCAGCAGGGCTACACAGTACGCAGTATTTT. This translates into CASSQVRPAGLHSTQYF.

The chain couples TRBV5-1 to TRBJ1-4, with 9 bases matching TRBD1. The CDR3 has 15 amino acids. Germline V gene data show CDR1 as SGHRS and CDR2 as YFSETQ. V lost 0 bases to trimming and J lost 5 bases; unmatched junction nucleotides: 2. The CDR3 is CASSLEGTGNEKLFF. The CDR3 nucleotides read TGCGCCAGCAGCTTGGAAGGGACAGGGAATGAAAAACTGTTTTTT.

The chain uses TRBV5-5 and TRBJ1-1, with D tentatively TRBD1 (5 bases). Germline loops: CDR1 SGHKS, CDR2 YYEKEE (reference sequence). This CDR3 comprises 13 residues. V lost 4 bases to trimming and J lost 4 bases, with 11 bases between them. The CDR3 protein is CASSKQGSTEAFF. The CDR3 region has the DNA TGTGCCAGCAGCAAGCAGGGTAGCACTGAAGCTTTCTTT.

In this sample, this clone turned up a few times. This CDR3 is also generated by other DNA sequences in the sample. CDR3 DNA sequence: TGTGCCAGCAGCTTAGGGGCCACCACTGAAGCTTTCTTT. Translating gives CASSLGATTEAFF. The rearrangement joins TRBV7-9 to TRBJ1-1; D is undetermined. Trimming removed 1 base at V and 4 bases at J, with 7 bases between. The CDR3 is 13 amino acids. CDR1 is SEHNR, CDR2 FQNEAQ, per germline (reference sequence).

This clone came up once. J is TRBJ2-7 and V is TRBV29-1; D is perhaps TRBD1 (6 bases). Germline-derived CDR1 and CDR2 are SQVTM and ANQGSEA. V was trimmed by 4 bases and J by 6 bases, leaving 16 bases between them. The CDR3 is 13 amino acids. CDR3 sequence reads: CSVGGVLGGEQYF. As DNA, the CDR3 is TGCAGCGTTGGTGGGGTGTTAGGGGGCGAGCAGTACTTC.

The V call is TRBV20-1, the J call TRBJ2-7, with 9 bases that match TRBD1. CDR1 DFQATT and CDR2 SNEGSKA come from the germline V gene (reference sequence). The CDR3 loop spans 15 amino acids. Unmatched junction bases numbered 11, after V lost 3 bases and J lost 5 bases. This chain's CDR3 is CSASPGQGMVNEQYF. The CDR3 coding sequence is TGCAGTGCTAGTCCAGGACAGGGGATGGTCAACGAGCAGTACTTC.

The J gene is TRBJ2-6, the V gene TRBV5-1; TRBD1 is a possible D gene (6 bases). V was pared by 2 bases and J by 1 base, with 28 bases between. The CDR3 consists of 22 residues. The germline V gene encodes CDR1 SGHRS and CDR2 YFSETQ. CDR3 loop: CASSLPNTKDRPQGSGANVLTF. Written as DNA, the CDR3 is TGCGCCAGCAGCTTACCAAATACCAAGGACAGACCCCAGGGATCTGGGGCCAACGTCCTGACTTTC.

The chain combines TRBV5-4 with TRBJ2-5, with D unresolved. CDR3 length equals 16 residues. V was cut by 0 bases and J by 0 bases, with 12 bases left in between. Germline V gene sequence: CDR1 SGHNT, CDR2 YYREEE (reference sequence). DNA of the CDR3: TGTGCCAGCAGCTTGGCCGTCACAGATAACCAAGAGACCCAGTACTTC. Translating it yields CASSLAVTDNQETQYF.

The rearrangement uses TRBV19 and TRBJ2-3, with 8 nucleotides matching TRBD2. CDR1 is LNHDA and CDR2 is SQIVND in the germline V gene (reference sequence). Germline trimming cut 9 bases from V and 1 base from J; bases unmatched to any gene: 6. This CDR3 has 14 residues. The CDR3 region is CARKREWGTDTQYF. Written as DNA, the CDR3 is TGTGCCAGAAAGCGGGAGTGGGGCACAGATACGCAGTATTTT.